These 13 T cell receptor beta chains were sequenced from one sample in a study of T cells in Graves' hyperthyroidism and ophthalmopathy (dated by TCRdb to the late 2010s). The library was obtained by multiplex PCR. The sequencer listed for this sample is Illumina HiSeq 2000. The TCR beta CDR3 regions were amplified from RNA transcripts. A first-round RT-PCR of the TCR CDR3 used the HTBI primer set with the Qiagen OneStep RT-PCR kit. TCRdb cleaned the public reads at Q25 with fastp, built clones with MiXCR and kept in-frame beta chains. Rows are combined by CDR3 protein, so each entry shows the most common genes and DNA. The sample data list fewer than 650,000 distinct CDR3 sequences, and about 14% of these were observed just once. The ten largest make up about 15% of the sample. Source material: blood. The receptors derive from a woman aged 35 to 49 with Graves' hyperthyroidism.

This chain links TRBV6-1 with TRBJ1-1; TRBD1 matches 8 bases. The CDR3 extends over 14 amino acids. Germline trimming cut 6 bases from V and 1 base from J; bases unmatched to any gene: 4. CDR1 and CDR2 from the germline V gene are MNHNS and SASEGT. The CDR3 here is CASRGQVANTEAFF. CDR3 sequence (DNA): TGTGCCAGCAGGGGACAGGTGGCGAACACTGAAGCTTTCTTT.

V usage is TRBV3-1 and J usage is TRBJ2-1; 11 bases match TRBD1. The V and J ends lost 1 base and 3 bases, in that order; junction bases with no gene match: 14. Germline CDR1 LGHDT, CDR2 YNNKEL (reference sequence). This CDR3 contains 20 residues. CDR3 bases: TGTGCCAGCAGCCAAGGATTGGACAGGGGGCGACTAGCTTTCTACAATGAGCAGTTCTTC. Translating gives CASSQGLDRGRLAFYNEQFF.

The CDR3: CASSGLAGPYNEQFF. The CDR3, as DNA: TGTGCCAGCAGTGGACTAGCGGGACCCTACAATGAGCAGTTCTTC. The J gene is TRBJ2-1, the V gene TRBV6-1; 11 positions match TRBD2. V lost 4 bases and J lost 2; bases outside the gene matches: 1. CDR1 is MNHNS, CDR2 SASEGT, per germline. The CDR3 is made up of 15 amino acids.

This clonotype was recorded at least ten times. DNA of the CDR3: TGTGCCAGCAGTCCCGGGACAGGGATTCGTGAGCAGTTCTTC. This gives the protein CASSPGTGIREQFF. The chain recombines TRBV12-3 or TRBV12-4 with TRBJ2-1; 9 bases agree with TRBD1. V was pared by 5 bases and J by 9 bases, with 8 bases of the junction left unmatched. CDR3 length equals 14 residues.

This clonotype was seen a handful of times. The V call is TRBV6-1, the J call TRBJ1-3; D is unresolved. The CDR3 covers 16 residues. Trimming cost V 6 bases and J 0 bases, with 15 bases left between them. Germline assignment: CDR1 MNHNS and CDR2 SASEGT. Here the CDR3 reads CASSTGLPSSGNTIYF. The DNA of the CDR3 is TGTGCCAGCAGCACCGGACTCCCTAGCTCTGGAAACACCATATATTTT.

This clonotype has at least ten counts. The gene calls are TRBV7-3 and TRBJ2-3; no clear D. Trimming cost V 5 bases and J 4 bases, with 22 bases left between them. This CDR3 has 17 residues. Germline V gene data show CDR1 as SGHTA and CDR2 as FQGTGA. The CDR3 loop reads CASSPNRGWSKPDTQYF. The CDR3 DNA follows: TGTGCCAGCAGCCCCAACCGCGGATGGAGCAAGCCAGATACGCAGTATTTT. Drawing the rest from reference TRBV7-3 and TRBJ2-3, the complete variable domain is GAGVSQTPSNKVTEKGKYVELRCDPISGHTALYWYRQSLGQGPEFLIYFQGTGAADDSGLPNDRFFAVRPEGSVSTLKIQRTERGDSAVYLCASSPNRGWSKPDTQYFGPGTRLTVL.

This chain joins TRBV4-1 and TRBJ2-1, with a tentative D call TRBD1 (6 bases). Per the germline V gene, CDR1 is MGHRA and CDR2 is YSYEKL. CDR3 length: 13 residues. Between the trimmed V and J ends, which lost 4 bases and 6 bases, there was a span of 10 bases. The CDR3 loop is CASSRGRTNEQFF. CDR3 nucleotides: TGCGCCAGCAGCCGGGGGCGGACCAATGAGCAGTTCTTC.

The chain links TRBV5-1 to TRBJ1-2; D is undetermined. In germline, CDR1 is SGHRS, CDR2 YFSETQ. The CDR3 totals 12 residues. Deletions cut 6 bases from V and 5 bases from J, with 11 bases between. CDR3 nucleotides: TGCGCCAGCACCGCCTCAAATTATGGCTACACCTTC. Translation gives CASTASNYGYTF. Full variable domain (outside the CDR3, taken from reference TRBV5-1 and TRBJ1-2): KAGVTQTPRYLIKTRGQQVTLSCSPISGHRSVSWYQQTPGQGLQFLFEYFSETQRNKGNFPGRFSGRQFSNSRSEMNVSTLELGDSALYLCASTASNYGYTFGSGTRLTVV.

The chain has TRBV20-1 and TRBJ2-7; TRBD2 matches at 10 bases. Unmatched junction bases numbered 5, after V lost 4 bases and J lost 2 bases. The CDR3 has 14 amino acids. CDR1 and CDR2 (germline): DFQATT, SNEGSKA (reference sequence). DNA of the CDR3: TGCAGTGCTAACAGCGGGAGGGCTCCCTACGAGCAGTACTTC. Amino acids: CSANSGRAPYEQYF.

This clonotype was observed at least ten times. The V and J genes are TRBV7-3 and TRBJ2-1, with 10 bases lining up with TRBD2. The CDR3 totals 18 residues. Germline V CDR1 and CDR2: SGHTA, FQGTGA. The V segment lost 6 bases and the J segment 9 bases; nucleotides outside the gene matches: 20. The CDR3 coding sequence is TGTGCCAGCAGTCCTGGGTGGGGGGGGGCTAGCGGGAGAAGTGAGCAGTTCTTC. This translates into CASSPGWGGASGRSEQFF.

In the case of this clonotype: This may come from a read error, since a much larger clone is one base off. This rearrangement joins TRBV29-1 to TRBJ1-2; 10 positions match TRBD1. Germline V gene sequence: CDR1 SQVTM, CDR2 ANQGSEA. This CDR3 region has 15 residues. The CDR3 coding sequence is TGCAGCGTTGAGCGCCTCGGGACAGGGGACTATGTCTACACCTTC. It is translated as CSVERLGTGDYVYTF.

The rearrangement links TRBV10-2 to TRBJ2-2; TRBD2 is a possible D gene (5 bases). Germline loops: CDR1 WSHSY, CDR2 SAAADI. This CDR3 is 13 amino acids long. V dropped 7 bases and J dropped 5 bases, with 11 bases sitting between them. The CDR3 DNA follows: TGCGCCAGCACCCCGGGGATTACCGGGGAGCTGTTTTTT. It is translated as CASTPGITGELFF.

This clonotype was found many times. CDR3 in amino acids: CASSLTPGVNSYEQYF. CDR3 bases: TGTGCCAGCAGTTTAACCCCAGGCGTGAACTCCTACGAGCAGTACTTC. The rearrangement joins TRBV28 to TRBJ2-7, with unresolved D. Trimming stripped 2 bases from V and 0 bases from J, with 14 bases between. The CDR3 totals 16 residues. Germline lookup yields CDR1 MDHEN and CDR2 SYDVKM.